What follows describes a single T cell receptor (beta chain). This entry is derived from a study of blood T cell repertoires in COVID-19. Across the whole study: Specimens from acute and convalescent COVID-19 originated in the United States, Italy and Spain. T cells, B-cell-depleted T cells, or PBMCs supplied cDNA or gDNA.

Germline loops: CDR1 LNHNV, CDR2 YYDKDF (reference sequence). CDR3 length: 14 amino acids. Trimming cost V 8 bases and J 5 bases; bases outside gene matches: 10. Original analysis: Researchers report that nucleated cell counts were estimated from reference gene primer amplification. Profiled with immunoSEQ multiplex PCR; TCRdb holds only in-frame clones, not every one. D and trimming were read from the DNA, whereas the V and J calls and clone size are those reported in that table. The sample yields about 230,000 clones, 83% seen once. Sequences were obtained from peripheral blood. The receptor comes from a woman aged 70-85 years with active or convalescent COVID-19. The rearrangement joins TRBV15 to TRBJ2-3; 7 nucleotides agree with TRBD2. The CDR3 DNA reads TGTGCCACCGGAGAAGGACTAGTGGGAGATACGCAGTATTTT. Its protein product is CATGEGLVGDTQYF.